This T cell receptor beta chain was captured in a study of blood T cell repertoires in COVID-19. Study-wide context: The cDNA or gDNA used as material had been derived from T cells, B-cell-depleted T cells, or PBMCs.

The Seattle patients, enrolled during active infection, were followed longitudinally. How the authors handled the data: Reference gene primer amplification yielded estimated nucleated cell counts. Data came from immunoSEQ multiplex PCR; TCRdb stores just in-frame clones and leaves some out. D and trimming were read from the DNA, whereas the V and J calls and clone size are those reported in that table. The sample has tens of thousands of clones, around 85% seen once; the top ten hold just over 3%. V lost 0 bases and J lost 10, with 15 bases in between. Germline CDR1 MNHNS, CDR2 SASEGT. This CDR3 is built from 15 residues.

The chain couples TRBV6-1 to TRBJ1-4, with D perhaps TRBD1 (6 bases). This TCR derives from a man between 70 and 80 years old with COVID-19, enrolled during active disease. The material sequenced was peripheral blood. Written as DNA, the CDR3 is TGTGCCAGCAGTGAAGCGTGGGGGCGGATCGGAAAACTGTTTTTT. It specifies CASSEAWGRIGKLFF.